The source of this T cell receptor beta chain is a study of T-cell memory formation after mild COVID-19. Study in general: Clusters were largely donor specific.

This clonotype has only a few counts. Its matching antigen is unknown. Regarding the study as a whole: Contracting CD8+ clones were enriched in EMRA, CD4+ mainly in CM and EM. Pre-infection memory already had some responding clones, implying cross-reactive memory joined. Nothing showed for sure that second-wave clones peaking on day 37 were SARS-CoV-2 specific.

TCRdb redid the calling of the 5' RACE reads with MiXCR, one entry per CDR3 protein. This sample yields approximately 180,000 distinct CDR3 sequences, of which 16% are seen a single time; more than 2% belongs to the top ten. This CDR3 contains 15 residues. V was pared by 5 bases and J by 8 bases, with 4 bases of the junction left unmatched. Germline loops: CDR1 KGHDR, CDR2 SFDVKD. Sequenced material: PBMCs or a T cell subset sorted from them (not recorded which). The V call is TRBV24-1, the J call TRBJ2-1, with 14 bases identical to TRBD2. The sequence came from an adult woman who had mild COVID-19 (a few samples of this study predate the infection). Cell type and time point are not known. The CDR3 spells CATSVGTSGRDEQFF. As DNA, the CDR3 is TGTGCCACCAGTGTGGGGACTAGCGGGAGAGATGAGCAGTTCTTC.